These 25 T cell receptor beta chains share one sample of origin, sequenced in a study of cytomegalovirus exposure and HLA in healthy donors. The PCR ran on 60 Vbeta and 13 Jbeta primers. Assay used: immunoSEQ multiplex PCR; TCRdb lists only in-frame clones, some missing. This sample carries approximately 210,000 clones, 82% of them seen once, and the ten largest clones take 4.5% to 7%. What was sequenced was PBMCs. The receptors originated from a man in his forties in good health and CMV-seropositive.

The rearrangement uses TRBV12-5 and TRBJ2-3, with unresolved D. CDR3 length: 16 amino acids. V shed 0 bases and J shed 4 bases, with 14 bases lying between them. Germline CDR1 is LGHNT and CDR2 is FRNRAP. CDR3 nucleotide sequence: TGTGCTAGTGGTTTGGTAATCGGCCCTCGGGCAGATACGCAGTATTTT. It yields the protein CASGLVIGPRADTQYF. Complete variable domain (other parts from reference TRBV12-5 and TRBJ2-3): DARVTQTPRHKVTEMGQEVTMRCQPILGHNTVFWYRQTMMQGLELLAYFRNRAPLDDSGMPKDRFSAEMPDATLATLKIQPSEPRDSAVYFCASGLVIGPRADTQYFGPGTRLTVL.

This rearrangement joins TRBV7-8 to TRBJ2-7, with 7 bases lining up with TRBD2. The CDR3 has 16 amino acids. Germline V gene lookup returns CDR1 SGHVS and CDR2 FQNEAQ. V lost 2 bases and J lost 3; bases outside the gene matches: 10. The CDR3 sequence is CASSLRAAGLGYEQYF. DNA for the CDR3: TGTGCCAGCAGCTTAAGAGCAGCGGGACTGGGCTACGAGCAGTACTTC.

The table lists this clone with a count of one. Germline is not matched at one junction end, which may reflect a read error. CDR3 region: CTINSDSGSRDNYGYTF. The DNA of the CDR3 is TGTACCATCAACTCGGACTCAGGTTCAAGAGATAACTATGGCTACACCTTC. This rearrangement joins TRBV10-3 to TRBJ1-2; D gene unclear. The CDR3 is made up of 17 amino acids. The germline gives CDR1 ENHRY, CDR2 SYGVKD.

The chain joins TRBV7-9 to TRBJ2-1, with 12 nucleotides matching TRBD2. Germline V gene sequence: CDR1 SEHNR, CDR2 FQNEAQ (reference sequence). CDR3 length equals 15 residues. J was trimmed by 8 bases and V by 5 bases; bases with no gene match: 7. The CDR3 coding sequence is TGTGCCAGCAGCCACGGACTAGCGGGAACCGATGAGCAGTTCTTC. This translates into CASSHGLAGTDEQFF.

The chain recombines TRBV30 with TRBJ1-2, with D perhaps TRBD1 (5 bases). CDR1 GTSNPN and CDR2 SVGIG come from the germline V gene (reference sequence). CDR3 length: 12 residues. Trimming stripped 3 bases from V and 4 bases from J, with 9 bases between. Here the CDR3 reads CAWRRTTYGYTF. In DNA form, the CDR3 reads TGTGCCTGGAGAAGGACAACCTATGGCTACACCTTC. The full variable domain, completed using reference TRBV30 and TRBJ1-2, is SQTIHQWPATLVQPVGSPLSLECTVEGTSNPNLYWYRQAAGRGLQLLFYSVGIGQISSEVPQNLSASRPQDRQFILSSKKLLLSDSGFYLCAWRRTTYGYTFGSGTRLTVV.

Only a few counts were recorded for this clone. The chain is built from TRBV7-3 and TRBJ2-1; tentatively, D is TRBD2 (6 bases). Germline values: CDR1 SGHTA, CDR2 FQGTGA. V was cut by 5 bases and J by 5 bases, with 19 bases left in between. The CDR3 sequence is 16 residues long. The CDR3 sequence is CASSPELTGVDNEQFF. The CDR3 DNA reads TGTGCCAGCAGCCCCGAGTTAACGGGGGTGGACAATGAGCAGTTCTTC. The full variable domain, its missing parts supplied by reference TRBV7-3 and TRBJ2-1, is GAGVSQTPSNKVTEKGKYVELRCDPISGHTALYWYRQSLGQGPEFLIYFQGTGAADDSGLPNDRFFAVRPEGSVSTLKIQRTERGDSAVYLCASSPELTGVDNEQFFGPGTRLTVL.

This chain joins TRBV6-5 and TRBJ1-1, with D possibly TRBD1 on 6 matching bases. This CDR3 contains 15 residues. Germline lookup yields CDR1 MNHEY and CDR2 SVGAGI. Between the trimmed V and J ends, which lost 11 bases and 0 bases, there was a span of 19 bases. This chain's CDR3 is CASLEQGSMNTEAFF. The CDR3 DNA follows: TGTGCCTCCCTAGAGCAGGGGTCCATGAACACTGAAGCTTTCTTT.

The DNA for the CDR3 is TGCGCCAGCAGTTATACAGGGAATGAATGGCAGTTCTTC. This gives the protein CASSYTGNEWQFF. The J gene is TRBJ2-1, the V gene TRBV5-1; perhaps TRBD1 as D (6 bases). The CDR3 sequence is 13 residues long. Germline lookup yields CDR1 SGHRS and CDR2 YFSETQ. The V gene lost 5 bases and the J gene lost 12 bases, with 18 bases spanning the gap.

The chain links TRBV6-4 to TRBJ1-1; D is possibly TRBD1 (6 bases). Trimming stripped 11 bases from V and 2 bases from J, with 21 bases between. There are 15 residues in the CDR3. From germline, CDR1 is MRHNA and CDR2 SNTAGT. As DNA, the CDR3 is TGTGCCTGCTTCGGCAGGGGTGGGGTTAACACTGAAGCTTTCTTT. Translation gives CACFGRGGVNTEAFF.

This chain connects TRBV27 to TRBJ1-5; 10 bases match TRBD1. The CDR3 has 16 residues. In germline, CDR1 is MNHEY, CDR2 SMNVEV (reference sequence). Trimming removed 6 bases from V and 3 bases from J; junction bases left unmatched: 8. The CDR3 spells CASREWGQGTNQPQHF. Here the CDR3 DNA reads TGTGCCAGCAGGGAATGGGGACAGGGGACCAATCAGCCCCAGCATTTT.

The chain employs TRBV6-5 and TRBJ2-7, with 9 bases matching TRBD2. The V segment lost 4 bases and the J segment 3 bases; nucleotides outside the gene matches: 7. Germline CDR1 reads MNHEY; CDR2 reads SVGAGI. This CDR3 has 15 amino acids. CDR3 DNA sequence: TGTGCCAGCAGTTCAACCGGGACTAGCAGCTACGAGCAGTACTTC. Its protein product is CASSSTGTSSYEQYF.

The CDR3: CASSEGLLYEQYF. In nucleotides, the CDR3 is TGTGCCAGCAGTGAGGGGCTCCTCTACGAGCAGTACTTC. The chain is built from TRBV6-1 and TRBJ2-7; D is possibly TRBD1 (5 bases). The V gene lost 3 bases and the J gene lost 3 bases, with 9 bases spanning the gap. The CDR3 consists of 13 residues. Germline loops: CDR1 MNHNS, CDR2 SASEGT.

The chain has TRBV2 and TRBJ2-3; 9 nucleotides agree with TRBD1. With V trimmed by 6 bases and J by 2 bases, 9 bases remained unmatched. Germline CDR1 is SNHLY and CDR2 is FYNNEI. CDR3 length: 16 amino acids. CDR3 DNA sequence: TGTGCCAGCAGCCCTAGGACAGGGGCCTTCACAGATACGCAGTATTTT. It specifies CASSPRTGAFTDTQYF. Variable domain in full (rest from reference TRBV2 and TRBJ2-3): EPEVTQTPSHQVTQMGQEVILRCVPISNHLYFYWYRQILGQKVEFLVSFYNNEISEKSEIFDDQFSVERPDGSNFTLKIRSTKLEDSAMYFCASSPRTGAFTDTQYFGPGTRLTVL.

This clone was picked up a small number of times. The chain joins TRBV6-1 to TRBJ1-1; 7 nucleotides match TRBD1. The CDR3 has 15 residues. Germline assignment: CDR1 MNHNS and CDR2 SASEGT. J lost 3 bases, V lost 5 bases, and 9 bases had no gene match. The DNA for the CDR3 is TGTGCCAGCAGTTCGGTAGGGGGCGGATACACTGAAGCTTTCTTT. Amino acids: CASSSVGGGYTEAFF.

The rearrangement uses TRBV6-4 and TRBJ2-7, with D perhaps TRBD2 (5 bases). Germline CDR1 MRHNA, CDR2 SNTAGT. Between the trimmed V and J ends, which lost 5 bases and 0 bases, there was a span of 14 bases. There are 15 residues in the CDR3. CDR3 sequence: CASSRLLISSYEQYV. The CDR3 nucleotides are TGTGCCAGCAGTAGACTACTTATAAGCTCCTACGAGCAGTACGTC.

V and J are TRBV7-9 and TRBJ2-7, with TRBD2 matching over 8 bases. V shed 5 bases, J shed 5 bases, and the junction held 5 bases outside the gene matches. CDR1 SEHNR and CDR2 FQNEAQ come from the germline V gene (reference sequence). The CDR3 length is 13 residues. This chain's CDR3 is CASSLGLADEQYV. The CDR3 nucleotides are TGTGCCAGCAGCCTCGGACTAGCCGACGAGCAGTACGTC.

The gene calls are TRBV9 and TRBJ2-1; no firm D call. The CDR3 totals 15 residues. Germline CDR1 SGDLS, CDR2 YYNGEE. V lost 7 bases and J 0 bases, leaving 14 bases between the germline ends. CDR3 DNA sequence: TGTGCCAGCTCCCAGTTTCCTGGCTCCTACAATGAGCAGTTCTTC. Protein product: CASSQFPGSYNEQFF.

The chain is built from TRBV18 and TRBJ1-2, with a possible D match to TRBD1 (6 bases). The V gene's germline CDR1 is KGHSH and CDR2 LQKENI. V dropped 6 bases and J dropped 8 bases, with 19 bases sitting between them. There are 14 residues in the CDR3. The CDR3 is CASSPDSFGGGYTF. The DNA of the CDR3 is TGTGCCAGCTCGCCGGACAGCTTTGGAGGCGGCTACACCTTC.

CDR3 bases: TGTGCCAGCAGTTTAGGGCAGGGGAACTCTCCCTACAATGAGCAGTTCTTC. It codes for CASSLGQGNSPYNEQFF. V gene TRBV27 combines with J gene TRBJ2-1; the D gene is possibly TRBD1 (6 bases). The CDR3 is 17 residues long. Germline-derived CDR1 and CDR2 are MNHEY and SMNVEV (reference sequence). V dropped 2 bases and J dropped 2 bases, with 16 bases sitting between them.

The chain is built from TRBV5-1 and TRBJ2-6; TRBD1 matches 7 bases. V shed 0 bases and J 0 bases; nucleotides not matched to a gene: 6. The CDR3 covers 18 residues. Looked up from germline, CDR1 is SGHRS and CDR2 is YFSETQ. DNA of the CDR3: TGCGCCAGCAGCTTGGGTATAGGGGGCAACTCTGGGGCCAACGTCCTGACTTTC. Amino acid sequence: CASSLGIGGNSGANVLTF. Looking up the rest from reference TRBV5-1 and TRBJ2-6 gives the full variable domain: KAGVTQTPRYLIKTRGQQVTLSCSPISGHRSVSWYQQTPGQGLQFLFEYFSETQRNKGNFPGRFSGRQFSNSRSEMNVSTLELGDSALYLCASSLGIGGNSGANVLTFGAGSRLTVL.

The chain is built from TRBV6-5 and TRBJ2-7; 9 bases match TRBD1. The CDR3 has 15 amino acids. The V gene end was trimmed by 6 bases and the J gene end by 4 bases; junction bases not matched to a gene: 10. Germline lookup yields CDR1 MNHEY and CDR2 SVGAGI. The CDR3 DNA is TGTGCCAGCAGCCGAAAAGACAGGGGGTCTTACGAGCAGTACTTC. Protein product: CASSRKDRGSYEQYF.

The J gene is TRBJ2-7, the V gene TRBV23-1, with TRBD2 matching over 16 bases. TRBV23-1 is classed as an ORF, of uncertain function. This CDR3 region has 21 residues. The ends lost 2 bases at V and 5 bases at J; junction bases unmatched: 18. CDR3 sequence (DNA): TGCGCCAGCAGTCAAACTGAGGTAGGGACTAGCGGGAGGGCCCTGAGGGACGAGCAGTACGTC. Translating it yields CASSQTEVGTSGRALRDEQYV.

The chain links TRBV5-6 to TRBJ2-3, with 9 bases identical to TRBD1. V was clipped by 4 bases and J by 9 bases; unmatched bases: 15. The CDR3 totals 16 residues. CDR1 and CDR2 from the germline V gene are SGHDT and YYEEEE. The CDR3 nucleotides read TGTGCCAGCAGCCAAGGACAGGGGCGCGTATCGAGAACGCAGTATTTT. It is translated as CASSQGQGRVSRTQYF.

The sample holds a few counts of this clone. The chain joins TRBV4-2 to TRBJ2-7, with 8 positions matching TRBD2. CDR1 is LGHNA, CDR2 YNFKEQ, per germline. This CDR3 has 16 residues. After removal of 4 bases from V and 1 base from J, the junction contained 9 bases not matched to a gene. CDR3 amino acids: CASSPKRGWDSYEQYV. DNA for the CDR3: TGTGCCAGCAGCCCAAAGCGGGGGTGGGATTCCTACGAGCAGTACGTC.

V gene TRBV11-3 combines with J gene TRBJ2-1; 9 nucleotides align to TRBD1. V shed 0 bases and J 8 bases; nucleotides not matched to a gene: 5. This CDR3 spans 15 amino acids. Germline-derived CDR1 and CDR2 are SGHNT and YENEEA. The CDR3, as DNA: TGTGCCAGCAGCTTAGAGGGACAGGGATGGCATGAGCAGTTCTTC. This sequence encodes CASSLEGQGWHEQFF.